These T cell receptor beta chains were read from a single sample in a study of T cell responses to AZD1222 COVID-19 vaccine. Using immunoSEQ multiplex PCR, the repertoire was profiled, and TCRdb retains in-frame clones only, with some absent. The repertoire consists of approximately 46,000 clones, with about three quarters occurring once and the leading ten covering 6.6%. The material sequenced was peripheral blood, taken on day 0 of AZD1222 vaccination. These receptors were taken from an adult in good health. Both conserved end residues are part of each CDR3. Each record gives: J gene, V gene, D gene, clone size, CDR3 protein, CDR3 DNA. The D gene is left open where the match is weak. Clone sizes are given selectively: once, few, many, or a class where the clone is expanded.

TRBJ1-3 | TRBV4-1 | TRBD1 | . | CASSLQDRGGNTIYF | TGCGCCAGCAGCCTCCAAGACAGGGGAGGAAACACCATATATTTT
TRBJ1-4 | TRBV3-1/TRBV3-2 | TRBD1 | once | CASSQGGGLGKLFF | TGTGCCAGCAGCCAAGGAGGGGGCCTGGGAAAACTGTTTTTT
TRBJ1-2 | TRBV7-8 | . | once | CASSLGGAHYGYTF | TGTGCCAGCAGCCTGGGGGGGGCACACTATGGCTACACCTTC
TRBJ2-4 | TRBV2 | TRBD1 | . | CASSVPGTGPKNIQYF | TGTGCCAGCAGTGTACCCGGGACAGGGCCCAAAAACATTCAGTACTTC
TRBJ2-2 | TRBV11-1 | . | . | CASSLVGLEELFF | TGTGCCAGCAGCTTAGTAGGGTTGGAGGAGCTGTTTTTT
TRBJ1-4 | TRBV7-8 | . | . | CASSLAAGSEKLFF | TGTGCCAGCAGCTTAGCCGCAGGGAGTGAAAAACTGTTTTTT
TRBJ1-2 | TRBV28 | TRBD1 | . | CASSSPTGVYGYTF | TGTGCCAGCAGTTCCCCGACAGGGGTCTATGGCTACACCTTC
TRBJ2-6 | TRBV5-1 | . | . | CASSASTGLGANVLTF | TGCGCCAGCAGCGCCTCGACAGGTCTGGGGGCCAACGTCCTGACTTTC
TRBJ1-1 | TRBV5-4 | . | . | CATIQATEAFF | TGTGCCACCATCCAGGCCACTGAAGCTTTCTTT
TRBJ2-3 | TRBV6-1 | . | . | CASSEAFSSGPSTDTQYF | TGTGCCAGCAGTGAAGCTTTTTCGAGCGGGCCTAGCACAGATACGCAGTATTTT
TRBJ2-1 | TRBV5-4 | TRBD2 | . | CASSLAARGGPNEQFF | TGTGCCAGCAGCTTGGCGGCGCGGGGGGGCCCCAATGAGCAGTTCTTC
TRBJ1-2 | TRBV12-3/TRBV12-4 | . | . | CASSLDYGYTF | TGTGCCAGCAGTCTCGACTATGGCTACACCTTC
TRBJ2-7 | TRBV9 | TRBD2 | once | CASSLSGLAGVDEQYF | TGTGCCAGCAGCTTATCGGGACTAGCGGGAGTGGACGAGCAGTACTTC
TRBJ2-3 | TRBV5-6 | . | . | CASSSIFGGTQYF | TGTGCCAGCAGCTCTATATTTGGGGGTACGCAGTATTTT
TRBJ1-2 | TRBV6-2/TRBV6-3 | . | . | CASRQDLNYGYTF | TGTGCCAGCCGCCAGGATTTAAACTATGGCTACACCTTC
TRBJ2-2 | TRBV9 | TRBD1 | . | CASSFRTGGVNTGELFF | TGTGCCAGCAGCTTTCGGACAGGGGGCGTGAACACCGGGGAGCTGTTTTTT
TRBJ2-7 | TRBV7-9 | TRBD1 | . | CASSTGQGRNEQYF | TGTGCCAGCAGCACAGGACAGGGGAGGAACGAGCAGTACTTC
TRBJ1-2 | TRBV6-5 | TRBD1 | . | CASRGQGAGYGYTF | TGTGCCAGCAGGGGACAGGGGGCAGGGTATGGCTACACCTTC
TRBJ2-2 | TRBV7-9 | TRBD2 | . | CASSYGLAVNTGELFF | TGTGCCAGCAGCTACGGACTAGCGGTAAACACCGGGGAGCTGTTTTTT
TRBJ2-1 | TRBV15 | . | . | CATSKLGGPPGNEQFF | TGTGCCACCAGCAAGTTGGGGGGACCGCCTGGCAATGAGCAGTTCTTC